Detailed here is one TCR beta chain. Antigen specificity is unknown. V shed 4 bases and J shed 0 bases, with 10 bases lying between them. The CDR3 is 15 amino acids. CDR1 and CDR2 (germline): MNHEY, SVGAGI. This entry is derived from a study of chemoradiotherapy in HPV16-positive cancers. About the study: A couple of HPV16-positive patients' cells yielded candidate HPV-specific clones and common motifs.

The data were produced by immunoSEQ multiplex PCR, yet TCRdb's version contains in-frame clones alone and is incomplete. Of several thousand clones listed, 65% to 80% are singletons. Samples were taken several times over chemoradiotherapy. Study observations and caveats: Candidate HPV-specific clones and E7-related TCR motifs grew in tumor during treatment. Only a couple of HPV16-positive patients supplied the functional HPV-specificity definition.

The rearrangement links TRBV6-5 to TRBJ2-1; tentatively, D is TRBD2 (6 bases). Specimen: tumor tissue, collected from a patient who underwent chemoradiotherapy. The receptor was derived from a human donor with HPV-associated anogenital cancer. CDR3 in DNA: TGTGCCAGCAGTTCTCCGACTAGCTCCTACAATGAGCAGTTCTTC. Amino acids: CASSSPTSSYNEQFF.